This is a list of T cell receptor beta chains from one sample in a study of T-cell reconstitution after alpha-beta-depleted transplantation in children. TCRdb called the PCR reads again in MiXCR, with one record for every CDR3 protein. The table shows about 480,000 distinct CDR3 sequences, with approximately 12% occurring only once. This material consisted of PBMCs from the stem cell graft donor, taken from the stem cell graft. These receptors came from a human donor who donated a stem cell graft to a child with combined immunodeficiency. The conserved cysteine and the conserved F or W are not part of the CDR3 here.

V gene: TRBV28; J gene: TRBJ1-1; CDR3 protein: ASTVLVGRLTEAF
V gene: TRBV7-9; J gene: TRBJ2-7; CDR3 protein: ASSFYRGRLTPHEQY
V gene: TRBV5-6; J gene: TRBJ2-5; CDR3 protein: ASSPAMIWIQETQY
V gene: TRBV4-3; J gene: TRBJ2-5; CDR3 protein: ASSQDVLAGGPMTQY
V gene: TRBV4-1; J gene: TRBJ2-1; CDR3 protein: ASSSPGLAGGPRGYNEQF
V gene: TRBV9; J gene: TRBJ1-1; CDR3 protein: ASERGRARNTEAF
V gene: TRBV10-3; J gene: TRBJ2-1; CDR3 protein: AISEFIGAGQKNEQF
V gene: TRBV29-1; J gene: TRBJ2-5; CDR3 protein: SVVRAGGRRETQY
V gene: TRBV27; J gene: TRBJ2-1; CDR3 protein: ASSQPSGSSDEQF
V gene: TRBV12-3/TRBV12-4; J gene: TRBJ1-1; CDR3 protein: ASSGGQNTEAF
V gene: TRBV6-5; J gene: TRBJ2-2; CDR3 protein: ASSYPPWPGPNTGELF
V gene: TRBV9; J gene: TRBJ2-2; CDR3 protein: ASSPGVSGELF
V gene: TRBV5-1; J gene: TRBJ2-1; CDR3 protein: ASSLDGGALYNEQF
V gene: TRBV9; J gene: TRBJ1-6; CDR3 protein: ASSVGTANNSPLH
V gene: TRBV12-3/TRBV12-4; J gene: TRBJ2-3; CDR3 protein: ASSFLAAYTDTQY
V gene: TRBV6-6; J gene: TRBJ2-1; CDR3 protein: ATAGGQYNEQF
V gene: TRBV6-1; J gene: TRBJ2-1; CDR3 protein: ASSVHRGTYEQF
V gene: TRBV12-3/TRBV12-4; J gene: TRBJ2-1; CDR3 protein: ASSFAGTYNEQF
V gene: TRBV12-3/TRBV12-4; J gene: TRBJ1-1; CDR3 protein: ASSFGTVNTEAF
V gene: TRBV12-3/TRBV12-4; J gene: TRBJ2-2; CDR3 protein: ASSLAHRNTGELF
V gene: TRBV6-2/TRBV6-3; J gene: TRBJ1-6; CDR3 protein: ASSYRDNSPLH
V gene: TRBV11-2; J gene: TRBJ2-2; CDR3 protein: ASSLERLAANTGELF
V gene: TRBV24-1; J gene: TRBJ2-1; CDR3 protein: ATSDLASGVNEQF
V gene: TRBV29-1; J gene: TRBJ2-7; CDR3 protein: SVSPTGGPYEQY
V gene: TRBV11-2; J gene: TRBJ2-3; CDR3 protein: ASSPGRASSFWTDTQY
V gene: TRBV4-2; J gene: TRBJ1-6; CDR3 protein: ASSLPSRNSPLH
V gene: TRBV18; J gene: TRBJ2-5; CDR3 protein: ASSPPSAYRGETQY
V gene: TRBV12-3/TRBV12-4; J gene: TRBJ2-5; CDR3 protein: ASALWDRGREETQY
V gene: TRBV5-4; J gene: TRBJ1-5; CDR3 protein: ASSLATGIGSNQPQH
V gene: TRBV10-3; J gene: TRBJ2-2; CDR3 protein: AISEFPSGTNTGELF
V gene: TRBV4-1; J gene: TRBJ2-1; CDR3 protein: ASSQGQSNEQF
V gene: TRBV7-8; J gene: TRBJ2-1; CDR3 protein: ATIGGYGNEQF
V gene: TRBV5-1; J gene: TRBJ1-2; CDR3 protein: ASSWGSPRDGYT
V gene: TRBV4-1; J gene: TRBJ2-1; CDR3 protein: ASSQGLAGIGEQF
V gene: TRBV6-2/TRBV6-3; J gene: TRBJ2-1; CDR3 protein: ASSYSNLAGATYNEQF
V gene: TRBV4-1; J gene: TRBJ2-2; CDR3 protein: ASSQDGRGARGELF
V gene: TRBV24-1; J gene: TRBJ2-1; CDR3 protein: ATSDSNEQF
V gene: TRBV6-1; J gene: TRBJ2-7; CDR3 protein: ASSRQGESDEQY
V gene: TRBV6-5; J gene: TRBJ1-5; CDR3 protein: ASSYSEGGQPQH
V gene: TRBV29-1; J gene: TRBJ2-1; CDR3 protein: SVEDLGWDNEQF
V gene: TRBV4-3; J gene: TRBJ2-1; CDR3 protein: ASGRDRGRLNEQF
V gene: TRBV9; J gene: TRBJ1-1; CDR3 protein: ASSVEGQNTEAF
V gene: TRBV6-5; J gene: TRBJ2-1; CDR3 protein: ASSLSSGIGNEQF
V gene: TRBV7-8; J gene: TRBJ2-1; CDR3 protein: ASSLGTQYNEQF
V gene: TRBV28; J gene: TRBJ2-2; CDR3 protein: ASSPSGGLPTGELF